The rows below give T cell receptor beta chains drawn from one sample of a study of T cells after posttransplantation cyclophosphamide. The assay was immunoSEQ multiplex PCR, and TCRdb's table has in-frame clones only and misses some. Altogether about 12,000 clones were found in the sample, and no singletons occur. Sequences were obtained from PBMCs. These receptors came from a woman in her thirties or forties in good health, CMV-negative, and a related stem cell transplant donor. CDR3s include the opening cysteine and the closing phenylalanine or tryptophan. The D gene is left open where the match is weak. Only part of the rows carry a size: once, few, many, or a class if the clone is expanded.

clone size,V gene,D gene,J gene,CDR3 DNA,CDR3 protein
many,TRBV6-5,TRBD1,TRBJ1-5,TGTGCCAGCAGTCCCGGACAGGGGGCTCTACAGCCCCAGCATTTT,CASSPGQGALQPQHF
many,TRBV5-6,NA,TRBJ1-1,TGTGCCAGCAGCTGGCGGGGGGGCGCTGAAGCTTTCTTT,CASSWRGGAEAFF
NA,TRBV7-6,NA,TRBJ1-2,TGTGCCAGCAGCTTACGGTTGATTTCCAGGGAATATGGCTACACCTTC,CASSLRLISREYGYTF
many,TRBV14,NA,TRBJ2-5,TGTGCCAGCAGCCAAGGCAGGGTAGAGACCCAGTACTTC,CASSQGRVETQYF
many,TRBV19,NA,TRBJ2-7,TGTGCCAGTAGTAAGGGGCCACTTGACGAGCAGTACTTC,CASSKGPLDEQYF
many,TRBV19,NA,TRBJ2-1,TGTGCCAGTAGTATATCGGGGGGCCGGCCGTACATCTCCTACAATGAGCAGTTCTTC,CASSISGGRPYISYNEQFF
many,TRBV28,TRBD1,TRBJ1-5,TGTGCCAGCAGACCAAGGACAGGGGTTGTCGGTCAGCCCCAGCATTTT,CASRPRTGVVGQPQHF
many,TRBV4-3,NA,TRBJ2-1,TGCGCCAGCAGCCAAGATGTCACGGGGAGCTCCTACAATGAGCAGTTCTTC,CASSQDVTGSSYNEQFF
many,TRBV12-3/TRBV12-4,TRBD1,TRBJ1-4,TGTGCCAGCAGTTTAGAGGGACAGGGGTATGAAAAACTGTTTTTT,CASSLEGQGYEKLFF
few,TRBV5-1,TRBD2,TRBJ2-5,TGCGCCAGCAGCCCCGGACTAGGCGATCGAGAGACCCAGTACTTC,CASSPGLGDRETQYF
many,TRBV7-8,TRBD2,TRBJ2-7,TGTGCCAGCAGAACTAGCGGGAGCTACGAGCAGTACTTC,CASRTSGSYEQYF
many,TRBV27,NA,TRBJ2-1,TGTGCCAGCAGTTTCGGGCAGGGGCTCGCTGAGCAGTTCTTC,CASSFGQGLAEQFF
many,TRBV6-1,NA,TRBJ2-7,TGTGCCAGCAGTGAGCGAGCGGAGCACGAGCAGTACTTC,CASSERAEHEQYF
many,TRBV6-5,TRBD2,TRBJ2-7,TGTGCCAGCAGTTACTCTGGCGGGAGCTACGAGCAGTACTTC,CASSYSGGSYEQYF
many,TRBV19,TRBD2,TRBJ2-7,TGTGCCAGTAGTCCCCCCCGGCTAGCGGGAGAACGGAGATACGAGCAGTACTTC,CASSPPRLAGERRYEQYF
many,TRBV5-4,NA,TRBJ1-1,TGTGCCAGCAGCTTTAAAGCGGGGAACACTGAAGCTTTCTTT,CASSFKAGNTEAFF
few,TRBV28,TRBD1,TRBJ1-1,TGTGCCAGCAGCTCACCGGGACAGCTGAACACTGAAGCTTTCTTT,CASSSPGQLNTEAFF
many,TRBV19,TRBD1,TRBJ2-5,TGTGCCAGTAGTGTAACCACAGGGGGCGCGGTCCAAGAGACCCAGTACTTC,CASSVTTGGAVQETQYF
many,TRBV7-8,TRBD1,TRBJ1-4,TGTGCCAGCAGATCGACAGGGTGGGAAAAACTGTTTTTT,CASRSTGWEKLFF
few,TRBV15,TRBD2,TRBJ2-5,TGTGCCACAAGGCGGGAGCCTCGTGAGACCCAGTACTTC,CATRREPRETQYF
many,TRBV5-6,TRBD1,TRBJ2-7,TGTGCCAGCAGCTTGGGTGCTGACAGGGGGCGAAGAGAGCAGTACTTC,CASSLGADRGRREQYF
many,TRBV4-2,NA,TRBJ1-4,TGTGCCAGCAGCCAAGCAGTTCCTGCAACTAATGAAAAACTGTTTTTT,CASSQAVPATNEKLFF
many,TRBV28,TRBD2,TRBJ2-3,TGTGCCAGCAGTCCAGCGGGGAGCACAGATACGCAGTATTTT,CASSPAGSTDTQYF
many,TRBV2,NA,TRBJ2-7,TGTGCCAGCAGTGATAGAACAGGGCCCATCTCCTCTCTTCGCTTC,CASSDRTGPISSLRF
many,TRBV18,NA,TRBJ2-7,TGTGCCAGCTCACCATCTTCTCGACTGGGCTACGAGCAGTACTTC,CASSPSSRLGYEQYF
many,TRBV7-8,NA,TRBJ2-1,TGTGCCAGCAGCTTATTAGGGGGGGGGAATGAGCAGTTCTTC,CASSLLGGGNEQFF
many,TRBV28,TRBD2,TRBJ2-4,TGTGCCAGCGGACCGGGACTACAAAACATTCAGTACTTC,CASGPGLQNIQYF
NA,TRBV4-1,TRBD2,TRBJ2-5,TGCGCCAGCAGCCAAAGGGGGGGGGCTAGCGGGGGGCAAGAGACCCAGTACTTC,CASSQRGGASGGQETQYF
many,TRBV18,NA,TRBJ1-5,TGTGCCAGCTCACCAACAGGGTTTAGCAATCAGCCCCAGCATTTT,CASSPTGFSNQPQHF
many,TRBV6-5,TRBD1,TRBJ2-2,TGTGCCAGCAGTTACTCGAGGGGGCTAGCTGGGGAGCTGTTTTTT,CASSYSRGLAGELFF
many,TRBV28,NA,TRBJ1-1,TGTGCCAGCAGCCCGCCCTCGTGGGGACAGAACACTGAAGCTTTCTTT,CASSPPSWGQNTEAFF
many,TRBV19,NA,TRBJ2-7,TGTGCCAGTAGTCAGAGGGTAGTCCCCTACGAGCAGTACTTC,CASSQRVVPYEQYF
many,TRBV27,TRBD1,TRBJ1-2,TGTGCCAGCAGTCCGTTACCCCCGACAGGGGCTGGCTACACCTTC,CASSPLPPTGAGYTF
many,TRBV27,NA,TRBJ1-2,TGTGCCAGCAGTTTAGCAGGGGACTATGGCTACACCTTC,CASSLAGDYGYTF
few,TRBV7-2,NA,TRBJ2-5,TGTGCCAGCAGTTTTACGGGGGTAGCTCGAGAGACCCAGTACTTC,CASSFTGVARETQYF
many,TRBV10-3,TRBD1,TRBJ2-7,TGTGCCATCAGTGAGGGTGGGGGACAGGGCTACGAGCAGTACTTC,CAISEGGGQGYEQYF
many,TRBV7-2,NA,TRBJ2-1,TGTGCCAGCAGCTTAGGGGGGCGGGCCCAGTACAATGAGCAGTTCTTC,CASSLGGRAQYNEQFF
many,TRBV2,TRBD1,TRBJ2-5,TGTGCCAGCATAAGGGACAGGGGACAAGAGACCCAGTACTTC,CASIRDRGQETQYF
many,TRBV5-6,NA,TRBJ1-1,TGTGCCAGCAGCTTGGTTTCGGGGGGAACTGAAGCTTTCTTT,CASSLVSGGTEAFF
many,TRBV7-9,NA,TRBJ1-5,TGTGCCAGCAGCCAAATGGACAGTCCGAATCAGCCCCAGCATTTT,CASSQMDSPNQPQHF
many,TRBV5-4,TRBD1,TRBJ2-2,TGTGCCAGCAGCAAGAACAGGGGCCCGAACACCGGGGAGCTGTTTTTT,CASSKNRGPNTGELFF
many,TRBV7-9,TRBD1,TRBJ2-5,TGTGCCAGCAGCTCGGGACAGGGGGCAAGTGGGGAGACCCAGTACTTC,CASSSGQGASGETQYF
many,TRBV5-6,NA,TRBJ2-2,TGTGCCAGCAGCTCCAAGACTAGGTCCGGGGAGCTGTTTTTT,CASSSKTRSGELFF
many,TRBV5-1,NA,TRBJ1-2,TGCGCCAGCAGCTTGGGAGGGTCTAACTATGGCTACACCTTC,CASSLGGSNYGYTF
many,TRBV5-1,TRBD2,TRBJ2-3,TGCGCCAGCAGCTTGGTTGGGACTAGCGGGGGGGCTGCAGATACGCAGTATTTT,CASSLVGTSGGAADTQYF
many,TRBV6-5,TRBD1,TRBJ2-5,TGTGCCAGCAGTTCCCCGTCCGGGACAGGAGGGACCCAGTACTTC,CASSSPSGTGGTQYF
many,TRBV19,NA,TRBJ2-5,TGTGCCAGTAGTATACGACCGGGGTTGGAGACCCAGTACTTC,CASSIRPGLETQYF
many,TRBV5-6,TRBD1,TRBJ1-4,TGTGCCAGCAGCGCTGTTCTACAGGGGGGAAAACTGTTTTTT,CASSAVLQGGKLFF
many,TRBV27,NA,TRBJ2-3,TGTGCCAGCAGAGCGGTCACAGATACGCAGTATTTT,CASRAVTDTQYF
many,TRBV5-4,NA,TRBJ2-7,TGTGCCAGCAGCTTGGGACAGAACACTCACTACGAGCAGTACTTC,CASSLGQNTHYEQYF
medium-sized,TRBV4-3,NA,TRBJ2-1,TGCGCCAGCAGCCAAGACTTCAGGGGAGTAAATGAGCAGTTCTTC,CASSQDFRGVNEQFF
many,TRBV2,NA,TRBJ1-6,TGTGCCAGCCTGCCGATATCTCCGGGGTCACCCCTCCACTTT,CASLPISPGSPLHF
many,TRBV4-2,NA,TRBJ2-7,TGTGCCAGCAGCCAATCCAACTACGAGCAGTACTTC,CASSQSNYEQYF
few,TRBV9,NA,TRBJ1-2,TGTGCCAGCGCGGAGGCCGAGCAGGGTGGGAATGGCTACACCTTC,CASAEAEQGGNGYTF
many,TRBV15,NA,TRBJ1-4,TGTGCCACCAGCAGAGATGGGCGGGGGAAGGAAAAACTGTTTTTT,CATSRDGRGKEKLFF
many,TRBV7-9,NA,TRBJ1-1,TGTGCCAGCAGCTTAGCTACAGCGAACACTGAAGCTTTCTTT,CASSLATANTEAFF
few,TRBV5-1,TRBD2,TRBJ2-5,TGCGCCAGCAGCCCAGGACTAGCGGGAGTTTCAGAGACCCAGTACTTC,CASSPGLAGVSETQYF
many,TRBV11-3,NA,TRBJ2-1,TGTGCCAGCAGCCCAACGGGACAAAGTCAGGGTGAGCAGTTCTTC,CASSPTGQSQGEQFF
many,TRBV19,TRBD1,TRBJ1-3,TGTGCCAGTAGTAGGCTCGCCGGGACAGTTGGAAACACCATATATTTT,CASSRLAGTVGNTIYF
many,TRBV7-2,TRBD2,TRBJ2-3,TGTGCCAGCAGCCCCGCCCTAGCGGGGGGGTCGGATACGCAGTATTTT,CASSPALAGGSDTQYF